Reported below is one T cell receptor (beta chain). This clonotype was seen a few times. It lacks a known antigen. No much larger clone is present one base from it, and per-base qualities are unavailable. The library was generated by RT-PCR. Sequencer: Illumina HiSeq 2500. Using fastp trimming at Q25 and MiXCR clonotype assembly, TCRdb reanalyzed the public sequencing data and kept in-frame beta chains. When rows share a CDR3 protein, they turn into one entry using the most common DNA and genes. Here the sample has some 500,000 distinct CDR3 sequences; over 10% occur a single time. The ten largest clones take up about an eighth of the sample. The data stem from a study of response to subunit inactivated influenza vaccine (dated by TCRdb to 2016 to 2018). Regarding the research as a whole: Deep quantitative profiling of the T cell receptor repertoire was used in the study to follow responses to a trivalent subunit inactivated influenza vaccine. The study at large found these results: The authors proposed that each seasonal influenza vaccination may bring in only a limited number of new T cells.

The time point label here, explained by the study, means: approximately 47 days after influenza vaccine administration. CDR3 length: 14 amino acids, cysteine to phenylalanine. The DNA shown is the 42-base CDR3, in frame from base 1. V sheds 6 bases and J sheds 4 bases, leaving 18 bases between their ends. The germline V gene (reference sequence) specifies DFQATT as CDR1 and SNEGSKA as CDR2. The sample was PBMCs from blood, taken around seven weeks after vaccination. This sequence originates from a man in his forties or fifties who received an inactivated influenza vaccine. Donor details come from another sample of the same person, matched by shared clones. Here the chain combines TRBV20-1 and TRBJ2-5; TRBD2 is a weak D gene call, 6 bases matching. The CDR3: CSAPKGGSGETQYF. The nucleotide sequence reads TGCAGTGCCCCCAAAGGAGGGTCAGGAGAGACCCAGTACTTC.